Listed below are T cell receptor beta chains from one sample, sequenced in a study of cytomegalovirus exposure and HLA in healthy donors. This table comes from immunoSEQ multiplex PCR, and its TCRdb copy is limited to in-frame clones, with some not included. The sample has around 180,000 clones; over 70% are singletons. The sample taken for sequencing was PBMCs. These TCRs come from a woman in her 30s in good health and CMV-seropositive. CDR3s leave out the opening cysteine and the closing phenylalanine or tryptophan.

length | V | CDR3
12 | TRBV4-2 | ASSPSGSRYEQY
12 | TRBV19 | ASERFGGTGELF
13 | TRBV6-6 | ASSVARGGTGELF
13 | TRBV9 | ASSVATGGNEKLF
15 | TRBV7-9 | ASSSSTSRDSGEKLF
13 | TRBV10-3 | AISETGNPDTEAF
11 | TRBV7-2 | ASSLVILYEQY
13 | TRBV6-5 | ASSYPSGGVGEQY
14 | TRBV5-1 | ASRATNPVPDTEAF
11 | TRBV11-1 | ASSFYSTDTQY
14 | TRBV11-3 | ASGTRGLEFHNEQF
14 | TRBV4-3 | ASSQLGLAGADTQY
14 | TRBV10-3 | AISGGTSGNTGELF
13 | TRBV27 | ASSSAGTSYHEQY
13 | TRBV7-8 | ASSFGTGNNQPQH
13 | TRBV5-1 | ASSLEGLERETQY
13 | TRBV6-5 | ASSYGQVNIYEQY
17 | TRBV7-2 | ASSQWSLGTGNSGNTIY
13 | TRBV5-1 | ASSPGQVPNYGYT
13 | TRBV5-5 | ASSWRAGGSEKLF
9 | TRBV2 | ASSIADTQY
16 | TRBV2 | ASSGHRGPKVPTDTQY
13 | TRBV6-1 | ASSPGTGIGNEQF
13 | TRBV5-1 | ASSLARAETGELF
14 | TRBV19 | ASSILGGQGNQPQH
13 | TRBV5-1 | ASSLGARGDTEAF
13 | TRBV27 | ASSLGGLAGSIQY
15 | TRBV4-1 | ASSQDKVEGGQETQY
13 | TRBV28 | ASSPPGHWNTEAF
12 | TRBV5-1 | ASNPGGEGYEQY
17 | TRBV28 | ASSLLLGTSGRRLETQY
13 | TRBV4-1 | ASSQGQGSNQPQH
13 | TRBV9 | ASSVGPGVPDTQY
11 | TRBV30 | AWGRGDNQPQH
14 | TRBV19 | ASSTLQGQTNQPQH
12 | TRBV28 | ASTTGGNNNEQF
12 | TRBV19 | ASSPPPPRNIQY
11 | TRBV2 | ASSDQGRLEQY
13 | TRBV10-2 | ASSDGGLASNEQF
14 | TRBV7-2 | ASSLAPAGGPYEQY
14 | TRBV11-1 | ASSGGVGSSTREQY
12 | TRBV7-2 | ASSLGADSLEQF
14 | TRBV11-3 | ASSAAGRGSSYEQY
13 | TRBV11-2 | ASSLFSRGNTEAF